This TCR beta chain was sequenced for a study of CXCR3-negative and CXCR3-positive naive CD8 T cells. In the study overall: Every library held about 1.5 +/- 0.3 million TRB reads, and the total came to roughly 150 million.

The germline V gene has CDR1 SEHNR and CDR2 FQNEAQ (reference sequence). This CDR3 comprises 13 residues. Overall study findings and caveats: Memory cells differed in TRBV-TRBJ usage, but naive CXCR3-negative and CXCR3-positive cells had similar usage. In both naive subsets diversity was comparably high, whereas memory CD8+ cells showed much lower diversity.

Details on this clonotype: Its cognate antigen is unknown.

The study made its TRB cDNA libraries by 5' RACE, adding UMI labels. TCRdb re-analyzed the 5' RACE reads; it lists each CDR3 protein once, without DNA. This sample's table has just over 60,000 distinct CDR3 sequences. The receptor comes from a human donor in good health. Some clones in this sample may be carry-over from other donors' samples. The specimen was naive CXCR3- CD8+ T cells from blood. The subset denotes: CD45RO-CCR7+CD27+CD95- naive CD8+ T cells lacking CXCR3 (TNR3-). The chain joins TRBV7-9 to TRBJ2-7; there is no DNA to check the TCRdb D call of TRBD1. The CDR3 protein is CASSSGGLYEQYF.